This TCR beta chain was documented in a study of shared clonotypes between healthy human individuals. Study-level findings and limits: Against clonotypes common to all four donors, non-shared ones had lower generation probabilities.

Points on this clone: Its antigen is unidentified.

A 200 ng quantity of DNA, 32,000 or so T cell genomes, went into the sorted-subset replicate PCRs. Method: immunoSEQ multiplex PCR; TCRdb's copy keeps in-frame clones and lacks some. Of about 530,000 clones listed, approximately 95% are singletons. The CDR3 extends over 13 amino acids. The germline V gene encodes CDR1 MRHNA and CDR2 SNTAGT. The V end was cut by 5 bases, the J end by 6 bases, with 13 bases between. The chain carries TRBV6-4 and TRBJ1-1; D is unclear. Sequences were obtained from naive CD4+ T cells sorted from blood. Subset given: CD45RA+ positively selected. This receptor was taken from a woman aged 25 to 39 in good health. The CDR3 nucleotides are TGTGCCAGCAGTCCGATCCCTTCCGCTGAAGCTTTCTTT. This gives the protein CASSPIPSAEAFF.